The next 26 T cell receptor beta chains were all read from a single sample in a study of identical twins. MiXCR was run by TCRdb on the 5' RACE reads, yielding one entry per CDR3 protein. This sample yields approximately 680,000 distinct CDR3 sequences, of which around 7.5% are seen a single time; 1.5% to 2% belongs to the top ten. These data were likewise used in another study, on yellow fever vaccine responses in identical twins.

Sequencing was carried out using PBMCs. These receptors were taken from a woman under 30 in good health.

The chain recombines TRBV12-3 or TRBV12-4 with TRBJ2-7, with TRBD1 matching over 10 bases. V lost 6 bases and J lost 6; bases outside the gene matches: 5. The CDR3 has 13 amino acids. CDR3 DNA: TGTGCCAGCAGGGGGACAGGGGCAGCCGAGCAGTACTTC. As protein: CASRGTGAAEQYF.

This clonotype was counted between two and nine times. This chain links TRBV5-1 with TRBJ2-1; 11 bases are shared with TRBD2. V gave up 1 base and J gave up 10 bases; unmatched junction bases: 7. CDR3 size: 15 residues. Germline lookup yields CDR1 SGHRS and CDR2 YFSETQ. CDR3 sequence (DNA): TGCGCCAGCAGCTTGACTAGCGGGGGCCCCCGAGAGCAGTTCTTC. This gives the protein CASSLTSGGPREQFF.

V and J are TRBV5-1 and TRBJ2-2; TRBD1 matches at 8 bases. V lost 4 bases, J lost 2 bases, and 4 bases stayed unmatched. Looked up from germline, CDR1 is SGHRS and CDR2 is YFSETQ. The CDR3 consists of 15 residues. CDR3 protein: CASSGTGINTGELFF. In nucleotides, the CDR3 is TGCGCCAGCAGCGGGACAGGCATCAACACCGGGGAGCTGTTTTTT.

This clonotype has a count of ten or more. The chain carries TRBV7-2 and TRBJ1-1, with D unclear. The V gene lost 3 bases and the J gene lost 5 bases, with 13 bases spanning the gap. The CDR3 is made up of 14 amino acids. Looked up from germline, CDR1 is SGHTA and CDR2 is FQGNSA. CDR3 in DNA: TGTGCCAGCAGCTTGTGGGATTTGCGGACTGAAGCTTTCTTT. It codes for CASSLWDLRTEAFF.

In its sample, this clonotype was seen many times. This chain connects TRBV10-3 to TRBJ2-1; 16 bases are shared with TRBD2. Germline V gene data show CDR1 as ENHRY and CDR2 as SYGVKD. The J segment lost 8 bases and the V segment lost 7 bases, leaving 8 bases of the junction unmatched. This CDR3 is built from 16 residues. This CDR3 reads CAITKGTSGGAHEQFF. In DNA form, the CDR3 reads TGTGCCATCACCAAAGGGACTAGCGGGGGGGCCCATGAGCAGTTCTTC.

The chain is built from TRBV11-2 and TRBJ2-2; D is possibly TRBD1 or TRBD2 (5 bases each). The V and J ends lost 7 bases and 0 bases respectively, with 12 bases between them. CDR3 length equals 15 residues. In germline, CDR1 is SGHAT, CDR2 FQNNGV. The DNA for the CDR3 is TGTGCCAGCATCACCGGGACGGCGAACACCGGGGAGCTGTTTTTT. It is translated as CASITGTANTGELFF.

This clonotype was seen a few times. The chain uses TRBV12-3 or TRBV12-4 and TRBJ2-5; D may be TRBD2 (6 bases). The CDR3 is 16 amino acids. Trimming removed 4 bases at V and 5 bases at J, with 20 bases between. The CDR3, as DNA: TGTGCCAGCAGTTCGGCGACCGGGACTCCAACGGAGACCCAGTACTTC. Residues: CASSSATGTPTETQYF.

This clonotype was counted a few times. The V gene is TRBV4-2, the J gene TRBJ2-1; 10 bases map to TRBD2. Germline loops: CDR1 LGHNA, CDR2 YNFKEQ. The CDR3 covers 16 residues. J gave up 3 bases and V 0 bases, and 2 bases lay outside the gene matches. The DNA for the CDR3 is TGTGCCAGCAGCCAAGATGAGCGGGGGGGCTACAATGAGCAGTTCTTC. This encodes CASSQDERGGYNEQFF.

This clonotype was seen only a few times. The chain couples TRBV29-1 to TRBJ2-3; a possible D gene is TRBD2 (7 bases). This CDR3 region has 14 residues. Germline V gene lookup returns CDR1 SQVTM and CDR2 ANQGSEA. The ends were cut back, 3 bases at V and 3 bases at J, with 13 bases in the middle. In DNA form, the CDR3 reads TGCAGCGTTGAGGGGGGGCGCAGGACAGATACGCAGTATTTT. Translating gives CSVEGGRRTDTQYF.

This chain links TRBV27 with TRBJ2-7, with 8 bases identical to TRBD2. CDR3 size: 15 residues. The germline CDR1 and CDR2 sequences are MNHEY and SMNVEV (reference sequence). V was pared by 5 bases and J by 4 bases, with 10 bases of the junction left unmatched. The CDR3 DNA sequence: TGTGCCAGCAGTCCCCTAACTAGCGGAACTTACGAGCAGTACTTC. Translation gives CASSPLTSGTYEQYF.

There are many counts of this clonotype. The rearrangement joins TRBV12-3 or TRBV12-4 to TRBJ2-7, with unresolved D. The CDR3 totals 13 residues. V was trimmed by 1 base and J by 4 bases, leaving 8 bases between them. CDR3: CASSLGPGYEQYV. The DNA of the CDR3 is TGTGCCAGCAGTTTAGGCCCCGGGTACGAGCAGTACGTC.

This clonotype was detected a few times. The chain carries TRBV11-1 and TRBJ2-3; possibly TRBD1 or TRBD2 for D (5 bases each). CDR1 is SGHAT and CDR2 is FQDESV in the germline V gene (reference sequence). CDR3 length: 21 amino acids. Trimming removed 3 bases from V and 2 bases from J, with 30 bases in between. This CDR3 is CASSFIAPGSGTLGVTDTQYF. The CDR3 nucleotides are TGTGCCAGCAGCTTCATCGCCCCGGGATCCGGGACCCTAGGGGTCACAGATACGCAGTATTTT.

J is TRBJ2-7 and V is TRBV9; D gene unclear. Germline CDR1 reads SGDLS; CDR2 reads YYNGEE. This CDR3 contains 14 residues. Trimming cost V 3 bases and J 5 bases, with 15 bases left between them. The CDR3 nucleotides read TGTGCCAGCAGCGCTCACCCCAAGGTGGACGAGCAGTACTTC. Amino acids: CASSAHPKVDEQYF.

In its sample, this clonotype was seen a few times. The rearrangement links TRBV29-1 to TRBJ2-2, with 7 positions matching TRBD2. Germline CDR1 reads SQVTM; CDR2 reads ANQGSEA. The CDR3 is made up of 14 amino acids. The J segment lost 2 bases and the V segment lost 6 bases, leaving 6 bases of the junction unmatched. CDR3 DNA sequence: TGCAGCGTAGCCACTAGCGTAAACACCGGGGAGCTGTTTTTT. Translation gives CSVATSVNTGELFF.

V and J are TRBV29-1 and TRBJ2-3; D is uncertain. The CDR3 totals 15 residues. CDR1 is SQVTM, CDR2 ANQGSEA, per germline. V was cut by 3 bases and J by 0 bases, with 13 bases left in between. CDR3 bases: TGCAGCGTTGAGTCGGTGGCTACTAGCACAGATACGCAGTATTTT. Translating gives CSVESVATSTDTQYF.

Ten or more counts support this clonotype. This chain links TRBV3-1 with TRBJ1-5; D is unresolved. The CDR3 consists of 14 residues. Trimming took 3 bases from V and 0 from J, leaving 6 bases between them. Germline values: CDR1 LGHDT, CDR2 YNNKEL (reference sequence). CDR3 DNA sequence: TGTGCCAGCAGCCAGGAAAATAGCAATCAGCCCCAGCATTTT. Residues: CASSQENSNQPQHF.

This clonotype occurred many times. V gene TRBV29-1 combines with J gene TRBJ2-7, with unresolved D. The CDR3 extends over 12 amino acids. V gave up 0 bases and J gave up 7 bases, with 10 bases separating them. CDR1 is SQVTM, CDR2 ANQGSEA, per germline. CDR3 region: CSVEDREEEQYF. The CDR3 nucleotides read TGCAGCGTTGAAGATCGCGAGGAAGAGCAGTACTTC.

This clonotype was observed at least ten times. The DNA of the CDR3 is TGTGCCAGCAGCCAAGAGGCGGACAGGGCCTCTAGCACAGATACGCAGTATTTT. The encoded protein is CASSQEADRASSTDTQYF. This sequence joins TRBV4-2 and TRBJ2-3; 8 positions match TRBD1. Losses at the gene ends were 0 bases for V and 0 bases for J; bases not matched to a gene: 8. Looked up from germline, CDR1 is LGHNA and CDR2 is YNFKEQ. The CDR3 covers 18 residues.

This clonotype was seen more than once but under ten times. V gene TRBV12-3 or TRBV12-4 combines with J gene TRBJ2-1; 12 positions match TRBD2. The trim removed 5 bases at V and 4 bases at J, leaving 6 bases unmatched. The CDR3 runs 16 residues. CDR3 residues: CASSIWTSGIYNEQFF. As DNA, the CDR3 is TGTGCCAGCAGTATTTGGACTAGCGGGATATACAATGAGCAGTTCTTC.

In this sample, this clonotype turned up a few times. The chain links TRBV20-1 to TRBJ1-6, with D unclear. Germline CDR1 reads DFQATT; CDR2 reads SNEGSKA (reference sequence). The CDR3 contains 11 residues. V was pared by 7 bases and J by 10 bases, with 11 bases between. Written as DNA, the CDR3 is TGCAGTGTCGATTCACCCTCACCCCTCCACTTT. It translates to CSVDSPSPLHF.

This clonotype was counted a few times. This sequence joins TRBV6-5 and TRBJ2-7; 7 bases match TRBD1. V was clipped by 0 bases and J by 3 bases; unmatched bases: 5. Germline assignment: CDR1 MNHEY and CDR2 SVGAGI. CDR3 size: 15 residues. The CDR3: CASSYSIQGVYEQYF. The CDR3 nucleotides are TGTGCCAGCAGTTACTCGATCCAGGGGGTCTACGAGCAGTACTTC.

This clonotype was counted ten times or more. The rearrangement links TRBV12-3 or TRBV12-4 to TRBJ1-1, with a tentative D call TRBD1 (5 bases). V was pared by 0 bases and J by 5 bases, with 10 bases between. The CDR3 extends over 14 amino acids. CDR3 in amino acids: CASSLARGWTEAFF. CDR3 in DNA: TGTGCCAGCAGTTTAGCAAGGGGTTGGACTGAAGCTTTCTTT.

The rearrangement joins TRBV20-1 to TRBJ2-2; the D gene is possibly TRBD1 (8 bases). This CDR3 spans 15 amino acids. Per the germline V gene, CDR1 is DFQATT and CDR2 is SNEGSKA (reference sequence). Trimming cost V 2 bases and J 3 bases, with 13 bases left between them. CDR3 bases: TGCAGTGCTAGAAGGACAGGGAGGGACACCGGGGAGCTGTTTTTT. As protein: CSARRTGRDTGELFF.

A few counts support this clonotype. The V gene is TRBV29-1, the J gene TRBJ2-2; D unresolved. Per germline, CDR1 SQVTM and CDR2 ANQGSEA. This CDR3 has 12 residues. V lost 6 bases, J lost 4 bases, and 9 bases lay in between. For the CDR3, the DNA is TGCAGCGTAGTACAGACCACCGGGGAGCTGTTTTTT. The encoded protein is CSVVQTTGELFF.

The gene calls are TRBV14 and TRBJ2-2, with D possibly being TRBD2 (5 bases). Germline V gene data show CDR1 as SGHDN and CDR2 as FVKESK. CDR3 size: 18 residues. Trimming stripped 4 bases from V and 1 base from J, with 19 bases between. CDR3 sequence (DNA): TGTGCCAGCAGCCCGACATTATACGACTACGTGAACACCGGGGAGCTGTTTTTT. Encoded protein: CASSPTLYDYVNTGELFF.

The sample holds a few counts of this clonotype. As DNA, the CDR3 is TGTGCCAGCAGTCCCTATAGACCGCCACCACCCACAGATACGCAGTATTTT. Its translation is CASSPYRPPPPTDTQYF. The rearrangement uses TRBV27 and TRBJ2-3, with D unclear. Between the trimmed V and J ends, which lost 5 bases and 2 bases, there was a span of 20 bases. Germline CDR1 and CDR2: MNHEY and SMNVEV (reference sequence). The CDR3 extends over 17 amino acids.